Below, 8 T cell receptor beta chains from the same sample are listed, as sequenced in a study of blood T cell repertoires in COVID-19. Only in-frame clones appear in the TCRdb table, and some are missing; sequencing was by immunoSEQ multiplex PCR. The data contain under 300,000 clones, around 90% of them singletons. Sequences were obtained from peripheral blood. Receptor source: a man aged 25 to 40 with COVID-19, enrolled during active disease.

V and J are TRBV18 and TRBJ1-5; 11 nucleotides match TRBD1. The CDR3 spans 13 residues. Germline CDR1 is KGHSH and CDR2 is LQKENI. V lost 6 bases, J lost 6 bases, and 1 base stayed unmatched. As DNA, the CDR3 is TGTGCCAGCTCGGGGACAGGGGGTCAGCCCCAGCATTTT. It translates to CASSGTGGQPQHF.

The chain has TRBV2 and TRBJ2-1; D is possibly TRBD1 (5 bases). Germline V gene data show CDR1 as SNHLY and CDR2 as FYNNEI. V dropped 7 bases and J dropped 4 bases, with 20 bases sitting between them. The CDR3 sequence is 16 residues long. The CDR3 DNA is TGTGCCAGCATTCCCTTTTTAGGGGTTTCTTACAATGAGCAGTTCTTC. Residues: CASIPFLGVSYNEQFF.

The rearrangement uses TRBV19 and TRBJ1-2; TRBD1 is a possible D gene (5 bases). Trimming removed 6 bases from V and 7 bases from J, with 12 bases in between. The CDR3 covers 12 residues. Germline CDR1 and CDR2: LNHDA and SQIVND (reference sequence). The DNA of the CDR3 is TGTGCCAGTAGGGAAGTGGGGGGTGGCTACACCTTC. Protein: CASREVGGGYTF.

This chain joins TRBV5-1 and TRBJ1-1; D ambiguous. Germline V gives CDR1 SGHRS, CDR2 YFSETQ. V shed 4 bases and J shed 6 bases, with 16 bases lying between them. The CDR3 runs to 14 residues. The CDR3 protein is CASSVTGGSPEAFF. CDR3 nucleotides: TGCGCCAGCAGCGTAACGGGTGGTTCCCCTGAAGCTTTCTTT.

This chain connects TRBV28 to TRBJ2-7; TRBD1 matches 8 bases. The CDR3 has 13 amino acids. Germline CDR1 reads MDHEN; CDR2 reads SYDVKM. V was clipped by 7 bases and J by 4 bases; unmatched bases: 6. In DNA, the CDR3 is TGTGCCAGCACGGCGGACAGGGCATACGAGCAGTACTTC. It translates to CASTADRAYEQYF.

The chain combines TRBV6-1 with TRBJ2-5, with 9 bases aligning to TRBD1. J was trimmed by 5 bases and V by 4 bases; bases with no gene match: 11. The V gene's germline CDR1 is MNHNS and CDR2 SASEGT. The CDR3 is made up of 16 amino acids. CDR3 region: CASSARGTGYGETQYF. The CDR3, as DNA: TGTGCCAGCAGTGCCCGCGGGACAGGGTATGGTGAGACCCAGTACTTC.

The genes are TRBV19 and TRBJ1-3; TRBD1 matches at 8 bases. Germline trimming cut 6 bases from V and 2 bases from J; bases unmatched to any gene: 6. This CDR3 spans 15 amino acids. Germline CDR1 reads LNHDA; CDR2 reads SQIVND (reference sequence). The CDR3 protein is CASSPSDRAGNTIYF. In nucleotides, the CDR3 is TGTGCCAGTAGCCCCTCGGACAGGGCTGGAAACACCATATATTTT.

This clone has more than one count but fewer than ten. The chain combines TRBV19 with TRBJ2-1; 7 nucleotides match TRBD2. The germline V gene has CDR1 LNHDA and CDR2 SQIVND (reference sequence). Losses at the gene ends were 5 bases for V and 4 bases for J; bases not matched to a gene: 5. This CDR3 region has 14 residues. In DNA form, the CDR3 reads TGTGCCAGTAGTCCCCGACTAGCTTACAATGAGCAGTTCTTC. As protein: CASSPRLAYNEQFF.